These 9 T cell receptor beta chains originate from one sample sequenced in a study of blood T cells in healthy people across ages. Together with a sample-barcoded 5' primer, a J-beta primer mix was included in a second PCR lasting roughly 6 to 12 cycles. MiXCR, run by TCRdb on the 5' RACE reads, gives a single entry per CDR3 protein. The sample consists of more than 600,000 distinct CDR3 sequences, roughly 25% of them appearing once. These data were also filed under a second study, of T cells of mothers and their children.

The material sequenced was blood. The receptor set was obtained from a boy younger than 18 in good health.

V usage is TRBV7-2 and J usage is TRBJ2-7, with D perhaps given as TRBD1 or TRBD2 (6 bases each). CDR1 and CDR2 from the germline V gene are SGHTA and FQGNSA. This CDR3 is built from 14 residues. V was clipped by 3 bases and J by 5 bases, with 14 bases between them. DNA for the CDR3: TGTGCCAGCAGCTTGGGGGGCCGCGTCAACGAGCAGTACTTC. Protein product: CASSLGGRVNEQYF.

For the CDR3, the DNA is TGCAGTGCTAGAGCCGAGCGGTGGGGGCCCGGGTGGGGCTACACCTTC. This translates into CSARAERWGPGWGYTF. The gene calls are TRBV20-1 and TRBJ1-2; maybe TRBD1 (6 bases). The CDR3 has 16 residues. The V gene lost 1 base and the J gene lost 8 bases, with 23 bases spanning the gap. CDR1 is DFQATT and CDR2 is SNEGSKA in the germline V gene (reference sequence).

This clonotype was counted a few times. J is TRBJ2-5 and V is TRBV6-1; D possibly matches TRBD1 or TRBD2 (5 bases each). The CDR3 runs to 12 residues. Looked up from germline, CDR1 is MNHNS and CDR2 is SASEGT. Between the trimmed V and J ends, which lost 0 bases and 7 bases, there was a span of 6 bases. The CDR3 DNA is TGTGCCAGCAGTGAAGCGGGACCGACCCAGTACTTC. Protein: CASSEAGPTQYF.

This chain uses TRBV6-1 with TRBJ2-3; 10 bases agree with TRBD2. Germline V gene sequence: CDR1 MNHNS, CDR2 SASEGT. V was clipped by 5 bases and J by 6 bases; unmatched bases: 5. The CDR3 is made up of 14 amino acids. CDR3: CASSSSGGADTQYF. In DNA, the CDR3 is TGTGCCAGCAGTTCGAGCGGGGGGGCCGATACGCAGTATTTT.

The chain links TRBV6-5 to TRBJ1-4; TRBD1 agrees at 8 bases. Germline assignment: CDR1 MNHEY and CDR2 SVGAGI. V shed 4 bases and J 11 bases; nucleotides not matched to a gene: 6. CDR3 length: 13 residues. CDR3 sequence (DNA): TGTGCCAGCAGTTGGGGGGACAGGCGGAAACTGTTTTTT. This translates into CASSWGDRRKLFF.

This clonotype was recorded a few times. This chain links TRBV5-5 with TRBJ1-1; 8 bases map to TRBD1. Germline loops: CDR1 SGHKS, CDR2 YYEKEE (reference sequence). The CDR3 loop spans 16 amino acids. J gave up 5 bases and V 0 bases, and 9 bases lay outside the gene matches. The CDR3 is CASSLAPSTGETEAFF. The CDR3 nucleotides are TGTGCCAGCAGCTTGGCCCCCTCGACAGGGGAGACTGAAGCTTTCTTT.

J is TRBJ1-6 and V is TRBV28; D may be TRBD1 (6 bases). This CDR3 comprises 13 residues. V lost 7 bases and J 9 bases, leaving 13 bases between the germline ends. The V gene's germline CDR1 is MDHEN and CDR2 SYDVKM. The DNA of the CDR3 is TGTGCCAGCAACAACTACAGGGCTTCACCCCTCCACTTT. It encodes CASNNYRASPLHF.

This clonotype was seen more than once but under ten times. The V and J genes are TRBV20-1 and TRBJ2-3; tentatively, D is TRBD1 or TRBD2 (5 bases each). V gave up 3 bases and J gave up 2 bases, with 12 bases separating them. Germline-derived CDR1 and CDR2 are DFQATT and SNEGSKA (reference sequence). This CDR3 has 14 amino acids. The CDR3 DNA is TGCAGTGCTAGGGGGGTGACCGCCACAGATACGCAGTATTTT. Its protein is CSARGVTATDTQYF.

The rearrangement uses TRBV29-1 and TRBJ2-1; D is ambiguous. The DNA end is a closer match to TRBJ2-5, so the J assignment may be wrong. The length of the CDR3 is 12 residues. Germline V lookup: CDR1 SQVTM, CDR2 ANQGSEA. The CDR3 loop is CSVYYGPPPQYF. Written as DNA, the CDR3 is TGCAGCGTCTACTACGGACCCCCGCCCCAGTACTTC.